What follows is one T cell receptor beta chain and its context. What antigen it recognizes has not been identified. No qualities accompany the bases; no much larger clone lies one base away. PBMCs were isolated by Ficoll-Paque density gradient centrifugation. Taken from the germline V gene, the CDR1 and CDR2 loops are MNHEY and SVGEGT. The CDR3, cysteine through phenylalanine, is 14 amino acids long. The sequence is cut down to CDR3 DNA, 42 bases in frame from base 1. Trimming at the junction amounts to 6 bases on V and 0 bases on J, and the germline ends lie 12 bases apart. The data are from a study of T-cell memory formation after mild COVID-19 (dated by TCRdb to the early 2020s). Broadly, across the study: Most TCR sequence clusters were specific to one of the two donors. In a couple of donors, T-cell clones that expanded and contracted after mild COVID-19 were followed by sequencing TCRalpha and TCRbeta repertoires longitudinally. The cohort comprised two young, previously healthy adult volunteers, one female and one male. Results the study describes overall, beyond this receptor: Clones that contracted from day 15 to 85 showed balanced CD4/CD8 phenotypes, whereas a second wave of clones that expanded from day 15 to 37 leaned towards CD4+. Contracting CD4+ clones were found mainly in CM and EM memory subsets, while CD8+ clones were enriched in EMRA. Some responding clones were detected in pre-infection memory, which suggested that pre-existing cross-reactive memory T cells had joined the SARS-CoV-2 response. Only a couple of mild cases were covered in the study, and larger cohorts including severe cases with pre-infection samples were considered necessary. SARS-CoV-2 specificity of the second-wave clones peaking on day 37 was not confirmed.

Sequencing instrument: Illumina NovaSeq 6000. Using 5'RACE with constant-segment primers, TCRalpha and TCRbeta cDNA libraries were constructed, with sample barcodes and unique molecular identifiers added in the process. Trizol reagent was used to extract RNA from every sample. Libraries were amplified in two PCR steps, with a second sample barcode and Illumina TruSeq adapters added in the second step. The libraries were sequenced on an Illumina NovaSeq using 2 x 150 bp paired-end reads. Turning to the authors' computational methods: The reads were demultiplexed and collapsed into UMI-guided consensus sequences using migec v1.2.7. Using mixcr v2.1.11, the UMI consensuses were aligned to TRA and TRB V and J templates and assembled into clonotypes. A clonotype was counted as expanded or contracted only if both edgeR and NoisET called the change significant, with noise models trained on biological replicates. For edgeR calls, the thresholds were a false discovery rate-adjusted p below 0.01 and a log2 fold-change of 1. PCA with hierarchical clustering of max-normalized trajectories of the 1000 most abundant clonotypes was used as exploratory dynamics analysis. Each responding clone was given a CD4 or CD8 phenotype based on the CD4+ and CD8+ repertoires, which had been sequenced separately. The public reads were run again by TCRdb, first through fastp at Q25 and then through MiXCR, and only productive beta chains were kept. Rows are unified per CDR3 protein, each entry keeping the most common DNA and genes. Here the V and J calls rest on TCRdb's processing, not on the authors' analysis. The sample records 130,000 to 150,000 distinct CDR3 sequences, about 5.7% of which are singletons. The ten largest clonotypes hold 2% to 2.5% of the sample.

The clonotype was recovered from an adult woman who had mild COVID-19 (a few samples of this study predate the infection). The sample titles of this study are shuffled in the database, so cell type and time point are left out; the donor was told from shared clones. The chain is encoded by TRBV6-2 or TRBV6-3 joined to TRBJ2-7, and TRBD2 may be the D gene, going by 5 matching bases. The specimen sequenced was PBMCs or a T cell subset sorted from them (not recorded which). The nucleotide sequence is given as TGTGCCAGCAGGAGGGAGTCAACCTCCTACGAGCAGTACTTC. It translates as CASRRESTSYEQYF.